This T cell receptor (beta chain) was captured in a study of technical replicates of blood from a few donors. Comments on this clone: One junction end disagrees with the germline gene, perhaps due to a read error.

The repertoire was sequenced with immunoSEQ multiplex PCR; TCRdb's copy has only in-frame clones and lacks some. The table lists about 12,000 clones, around 95% of them singletons. CDR3 length: 11 residues. Germline values: CDR1 MDHEN, CDR2 SYDVKM. The source of this sequence is a human donor in good health. The chain carries TRBV28 and TRBJ2-7, with D possibly matching TRBD2 (5 bases). Sequencing input: PBMCs. CDR3 protein: CASNQYGESIF. CDR3 nucleotide sequence: TGTGCCAGCAATCAATATGGGGAGAGTATATTC.